This TCR beta chain was observed in a study of shared clonotypes between healthy human individuals. As for this clone: Antigen specificity is unknown.

Partitioning of CD4+ cells yielded a CD45RA+ naive subset and a CD45RA-negative memory subset. Germline CDR1 MDHEN, CDR2 SYDVKM. The V gene lost 3 bases and the J gene lost 3 bases, with 9 bases spanning the gap. CDR3 length: 13 residues. Deep-level assay runs were performed. The protocol was immunoSEQ multiplex PCR, while the TCRdb copy is restricted to in-frame clones and leaves out a portion. The top ten clones hold roughly 0.13% of a sample with more than 2 million clones, 95% of them seen once. Findings and caveats of the study: Deeper or shallower sequencing was expected to change how clonotypes are shared among donors. Estimated richness was generally greater in naive than memory subsets.

This chain connects TRBV28 to TRBJ2-7, with D hard to call. The specimen sequenced was naive CD4+ T cells sorted from blood. The subset was: CD45RA+ positively selected. The sequence was collected from a man aged 18 to 30 in good health. CDR3 loop: CASSLANLYEQYF. For the CDR3, the DNA is TGTGCCAGCAGTTTGGCAAACCTCTACGAGCAGTACTTC.